This T cell receptor (beta chain) was captured by sequencing in a study of Ad26.COV2.S vaccination and SARS-CoV-2 variants (dated by TCRdb to the early 2020s). Concerning the study at large: Vaccine-arm donors came from COV1001, a multicentre, randomized, double-blind, placebo-controlled phase I-IIa trial of Ad26.COV2.S in healthy adults. A total of approximately 30 samples were included in the TCR-sequenced set, comprising around 19 Ad26.COV2.S vaccine recipients, 5 placebo recipients and 8 SARS-CoV-2 convalescent individuals. TCRbeta repertoire sequencing served as the tool for gauging how specific and how broad the SARS-CoV-2-reactive T cell receptors were following Ad26.COV2.S vaccination. Ad26.COV2.S was administered intramuscularly at 5 x 10^10 or 1 x 10^11 viral particles, either as a single shot or as two shots given 56 days apart. Investigators did not know the trial group allocation while performing experiments and assessing outcomes. Trial participants were randomized into five groups of five: low-dose or high-dose Ad26.COV2.S given once or twice, or placebo on both occasions. What the study reported, not specific to this receptor: The authors noted that the TCR breadth and depth analyses may have underestimated total T cell responses. Ad26.COV2.S recipients had higher spike-specific TCR breadth than placebo recipients (P = 0.0014). After vaccination, spike-specific CD8+ and CD4+ T cell responses were reported to show substantial breadth. The study lacked the statistical power to compare responses across vaccine doses or regimens. Non-spike TCR breadth was comparable between vaccine and placebo recipients, consistent with the vaccine containing only spike.

CDR1 SEHNR and CDR2 FQNEAQ were looked up in the germline V gene (reference sequence). Spanning cysteine to phenylalanine, the CDR3 consists of 13 amino acids. Here the CDR3 DNA is all that survives: 39 bases in frame from base 1. V and J lose 7 bases and 8 bases, and a span of 17 bases separates them. The treatment or condition label corresponds to: about 20 received Ad26.COV2.S at low or high dose, single or two shots; roughly five received placebo; per-sample allocation not given. Repertoires of vaccine and placebo recipients were sequenced from samples collected on day 63 after the first injection. Cohort 1b enrolled some 25 adults aged 18-55 years at a single site in Boston, USA, between 29 July and 7 August 2020. Ad26.COV2.S was a replication-incompetent adenovirus type 26 vector that expressed a prefusion-stabilized SARS-CoV-2 spike protein derived from the original Wuhan strain. TCRbeta CDR3 regions were sequenced with the immunoSEQ Assay. After extraction, genomic DNA underwent amplification by bias-controlled multiplex PCR, followed by high-throughput sequencing. The source study handled its data this way. Collapsing and filtering of sequences were performed to quantify the absolute abundance of each unique TCRbeta CDR3 region. Usable DNA was measured by amplifying reference genes present in all nucleated cells, and TCRbeta template counts were normalized to that usable DNA to estimate T cell fraction. Repertoire TCRs were annotated as SARS-CoV-2-specific when V gene, CDR3 amino acid sequence and J gene were exactly matched to a known reactive TCR set. MIRA supplied the reference SARS-CoV-2 TCR set, which was filtered for enrichment in COVID-19-positive ImmuneCODE repertoires so that public or cross-reactive TCRs were removed. Drawing on the MIRA antigens, annotated TCRs were analysed further at the level of specific ORF or position within ORF. Depth was the summed frequency of annotated unique rearrangements, while breadth was defined as annotated unique rearrangements over total unique productive rearrangements. TCR breadth was compared between groups using two-sided Wilcoxon rank-sum tests. Here the immuneACCESS table is served through TCRdb, limited to in-frame sequences with V and J called. Missing clones are a known gap in these copies; in checked studies unresolved V genes cover under half, and the rest lacks a known reason. From that table come the V and J calls and clone size; the DNA was used to work out D and trimming. Counted in this sample were about 350,000 clones; less than 90% of them appeared once. The top ten hold roughly 10% of the sample.

For this clone: Its antigen is unknown. Base qualities were left out, and no much larger clone turns up one base away.

The sequence links TRBV7-9 to TRBJ1-1, with TRBD1 perhaps the D gene, on 5 matching bases. This TCR was recovered from a person aged 18-60 years who received the Ad26.COV2.S COVID-19 vaccine or a placebo. The input for sequencing was peripheral blood, taken in a trial of Ad26.COV2.S vaccine versus placebo. DNA sequence: TGTGCCAGCACCAGAAGGCAGGGCAGGGAAGCTTTCTTT. It translates to CASTRRQGREAFF.